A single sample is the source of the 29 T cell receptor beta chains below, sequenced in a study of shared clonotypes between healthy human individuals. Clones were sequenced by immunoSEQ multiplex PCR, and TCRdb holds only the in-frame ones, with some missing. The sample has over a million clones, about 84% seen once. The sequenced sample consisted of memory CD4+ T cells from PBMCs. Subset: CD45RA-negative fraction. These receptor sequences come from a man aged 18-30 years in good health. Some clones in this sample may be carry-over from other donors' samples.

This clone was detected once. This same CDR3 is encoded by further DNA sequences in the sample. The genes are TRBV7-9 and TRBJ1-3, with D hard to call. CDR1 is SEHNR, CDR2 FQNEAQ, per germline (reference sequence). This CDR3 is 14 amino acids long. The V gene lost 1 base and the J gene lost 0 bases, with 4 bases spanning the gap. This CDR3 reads CASSLGLSGNTIYF. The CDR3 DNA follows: TGTGCCAGCAGCTTAGGTCTCTCTGGAAACACCATATATTTT.

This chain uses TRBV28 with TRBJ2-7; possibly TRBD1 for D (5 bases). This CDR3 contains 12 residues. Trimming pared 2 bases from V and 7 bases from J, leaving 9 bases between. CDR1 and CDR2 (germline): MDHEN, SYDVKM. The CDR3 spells CASSLEGVEQYF. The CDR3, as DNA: TGTGCCAGCAGTTTAGAAGGGGTTGAGCAGTACTTC. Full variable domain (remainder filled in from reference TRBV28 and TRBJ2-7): DVKVTQSSRYLVKRTGEKVFLECVQDMDHENMFWYRQDPGLGLRLIYFSYDVKMKEKGDIPEGYSVSREKKERFSLILESASTNQTSMYLCASSLEGVEQYFGPGTRLTVT.

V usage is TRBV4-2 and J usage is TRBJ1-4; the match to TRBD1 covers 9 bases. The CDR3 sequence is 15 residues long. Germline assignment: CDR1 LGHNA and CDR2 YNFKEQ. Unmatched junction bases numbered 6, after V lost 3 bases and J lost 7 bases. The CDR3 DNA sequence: TGTGCCAGCAGCCAGCAAACAGGGGGCCTTGAAAAACTGTTTTTT. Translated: CASSQQTGGLEKLFF.

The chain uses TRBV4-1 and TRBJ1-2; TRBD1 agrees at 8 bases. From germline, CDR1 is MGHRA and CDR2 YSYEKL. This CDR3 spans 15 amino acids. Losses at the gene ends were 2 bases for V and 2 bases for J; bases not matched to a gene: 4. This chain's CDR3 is CASSQPDRENYGYTF. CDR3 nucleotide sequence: TGCGCCAGCAGCCAACCGGACAGGGAGAACTATGGCTACACCTTC.

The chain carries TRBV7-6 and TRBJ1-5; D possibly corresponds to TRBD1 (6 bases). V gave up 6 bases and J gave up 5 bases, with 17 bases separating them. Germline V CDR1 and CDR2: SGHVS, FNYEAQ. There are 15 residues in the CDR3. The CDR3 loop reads CASSPIRGGDQPQHF. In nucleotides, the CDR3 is TGTGCCAGCAGTCCCATCCGGGGGGGCGATCAGCCCCAGCATTTT.

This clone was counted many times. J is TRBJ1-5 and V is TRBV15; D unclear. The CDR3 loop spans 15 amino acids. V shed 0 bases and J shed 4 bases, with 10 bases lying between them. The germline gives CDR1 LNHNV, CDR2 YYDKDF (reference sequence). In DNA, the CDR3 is TGTGCCACCAGCAGAGATACTTTAGCTAATCAGCCCCAGCATTTT. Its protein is CATSRDTLANQPQHF.

The CDR3 DNA reads as TGCGCCAGCAGCCACCGGGACGCCCGAAGGGAGACCCAGTACTTC. This gives the protein CASSHRDARRETQYF. The rearrangement uses TRBV5-1 and TRBJ2-5; D assignment may be TRBD1 or TRBD2 (5 bases each). The CDR3 length is 15 residues. V was pared by 4 bases and J by 5 bases, with 18 bases between. The germline V gene encodes CDR1 SGHRS and CDR2 YFSETQ.

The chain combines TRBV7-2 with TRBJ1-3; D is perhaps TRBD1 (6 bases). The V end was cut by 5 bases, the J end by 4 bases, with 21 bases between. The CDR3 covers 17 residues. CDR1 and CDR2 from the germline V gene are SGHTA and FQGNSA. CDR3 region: CASSPSSQGLYGNTIYF. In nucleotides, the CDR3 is TGTGCCAGCAGCCCCAGTTCTCAGGGGCTTTACGGAAACACCATATATTTT.

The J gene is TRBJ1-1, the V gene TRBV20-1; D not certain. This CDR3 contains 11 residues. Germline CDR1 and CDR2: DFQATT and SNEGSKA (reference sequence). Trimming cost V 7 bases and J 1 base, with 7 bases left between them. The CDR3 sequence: CSVGRNTEAFF. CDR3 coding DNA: TGCAGTGTTGGGAGGAACACTGAAGCTTTCTTT.

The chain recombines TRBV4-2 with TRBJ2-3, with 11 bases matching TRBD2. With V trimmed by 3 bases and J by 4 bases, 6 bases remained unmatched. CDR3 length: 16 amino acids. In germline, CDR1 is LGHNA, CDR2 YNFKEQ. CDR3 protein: CASSQGLAGGSDTQYF. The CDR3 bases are TGTGCCAGCAGCCAGGGTCTAGCGGGAGGTTCAGATACGCAGTATTTT.

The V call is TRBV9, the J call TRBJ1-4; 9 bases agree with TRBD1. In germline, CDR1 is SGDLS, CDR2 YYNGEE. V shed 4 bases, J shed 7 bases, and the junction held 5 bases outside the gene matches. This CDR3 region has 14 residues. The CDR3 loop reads CASSQTGGGEKLFF. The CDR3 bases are TGTGCCAGCAGCCAGACAGGGGGTGGTGAAAAACTGTTTTTT.

The CDR3 nucleotides are TGCGCCAGCAGCTTGACAGGGACAGGGGGATTGGTCGGCTACACCTTC. This gives the protein CASSLTGTGGLVGYTF. The V call is TRBV5-1, the J call TRBJ1-2; 11 nucleotides match TRBD1. The CDR3 totals 16 residues. CDR1 SGHRS and CDR2 YFSETQ come from the germline V gene. Trimming removed 1 base from V and 8 bases from J; junction bases left unmatched: 10. Full variable domain (remainder filled in from reference TRBV5-1 and TRBJ1-2): KAGVTQTPRYLIKTRGQQVTLSCSPISGHRSVSWYQQTPGQGLQFLFEYFSETQRNKGNFPGRFSGRQFSNSRSEMNVSTLELGDSALYLCASSLTGTGGLVGYTFGSGTRLTVV.

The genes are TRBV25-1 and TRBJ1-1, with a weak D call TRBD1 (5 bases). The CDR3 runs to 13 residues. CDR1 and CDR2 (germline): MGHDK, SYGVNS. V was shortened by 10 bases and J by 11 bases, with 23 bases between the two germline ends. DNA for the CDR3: TGTGCCACCCAACAGGTCCTGTCGGGTGAGGCTTTCTTT. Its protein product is CATQQVLSGEAFF.

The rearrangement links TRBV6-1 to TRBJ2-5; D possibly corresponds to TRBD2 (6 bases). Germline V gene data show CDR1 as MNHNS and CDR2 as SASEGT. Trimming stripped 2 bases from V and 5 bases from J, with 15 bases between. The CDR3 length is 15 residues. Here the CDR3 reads CASSEQRAGRETQYF. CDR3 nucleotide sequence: TGTGCCAGCAGTGAACAGAGGGCAGGGAGGGAGACCCAGTACTTC.

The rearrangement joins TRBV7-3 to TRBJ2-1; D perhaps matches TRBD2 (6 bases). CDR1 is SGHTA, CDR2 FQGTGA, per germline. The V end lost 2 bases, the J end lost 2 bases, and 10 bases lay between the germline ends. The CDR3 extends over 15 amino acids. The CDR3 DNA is TGTGCCAGCAGCTTAGATCGGGGGACCTACAATGAGCAGTTCTTC. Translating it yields CASSLDRGTYNEQFF.

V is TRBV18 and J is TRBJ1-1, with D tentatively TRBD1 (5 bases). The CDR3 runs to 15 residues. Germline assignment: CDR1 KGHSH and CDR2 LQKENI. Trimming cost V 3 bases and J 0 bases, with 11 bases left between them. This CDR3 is CASSPAGVMNTEAFF. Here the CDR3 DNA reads TGTGCCAGCTCACCGGCGGGGGTCATGAACACTGAAGCTTTCTTT.

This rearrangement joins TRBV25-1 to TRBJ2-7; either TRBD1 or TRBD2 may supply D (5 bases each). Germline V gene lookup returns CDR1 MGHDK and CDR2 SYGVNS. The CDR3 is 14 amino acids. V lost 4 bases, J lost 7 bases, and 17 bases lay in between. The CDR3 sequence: CASSAPGGRKEQYF. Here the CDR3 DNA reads TGTGCCAGCAGTGCCCCTGGGGGACGCAAAGAGCAGTACTTC.

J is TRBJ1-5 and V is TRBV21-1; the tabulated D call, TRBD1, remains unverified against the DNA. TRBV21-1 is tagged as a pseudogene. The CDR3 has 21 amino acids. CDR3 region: CASSKTKGAYDLSCGNQPQHF. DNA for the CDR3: TGTGCCAGCAGCAAAACGAAGGGGGCGTATGACCTGAGTTGCGGCAATCAGCCCCAGCATTTT.

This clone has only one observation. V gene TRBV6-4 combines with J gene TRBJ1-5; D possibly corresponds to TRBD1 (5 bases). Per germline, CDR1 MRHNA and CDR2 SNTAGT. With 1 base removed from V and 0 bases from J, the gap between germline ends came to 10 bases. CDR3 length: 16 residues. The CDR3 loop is CASSDFGDHSNQPQHF. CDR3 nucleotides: TGTGCCAGCAGTGACTTTGGGGACCATAGCAATCAGCCCCAGCATTTT.

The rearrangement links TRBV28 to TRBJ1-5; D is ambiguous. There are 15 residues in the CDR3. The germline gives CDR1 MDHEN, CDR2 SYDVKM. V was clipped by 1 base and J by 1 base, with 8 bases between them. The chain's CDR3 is CASSLFPGSNQPQHF. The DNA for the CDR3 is TGTGCCAGCAGTTTATTCCCGGGGAGCAATCAGCCCCAGCATTTT. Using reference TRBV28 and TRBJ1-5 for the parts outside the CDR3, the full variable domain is DVKVTQSSRYLVKRTGEKVFLECVQDMDHENMFWYRQDPGLGLRLIYFSYDVKMKEKGDIPEGYSVSREKKERFSLILESASTNQTSMYLCASSLFPGSNQPQHFGDGTRLSIL.

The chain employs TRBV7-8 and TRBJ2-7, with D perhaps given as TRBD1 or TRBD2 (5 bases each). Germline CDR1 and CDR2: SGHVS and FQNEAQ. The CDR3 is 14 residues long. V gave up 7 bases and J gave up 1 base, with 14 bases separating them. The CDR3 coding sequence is TGTGCCAGCATCAGGGACCGTGGATCCTACGAGCAGTACTTC. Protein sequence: CASIRDRGSYEQYF.

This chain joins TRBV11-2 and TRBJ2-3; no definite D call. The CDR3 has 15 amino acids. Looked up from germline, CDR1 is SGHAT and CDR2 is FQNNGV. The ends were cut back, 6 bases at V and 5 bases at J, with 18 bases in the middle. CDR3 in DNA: TGTGCCAGCAGGAAACCCGGCCGGCGAGGAGATACGCAGTATTTT. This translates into CASRKPGRRGDTQYF.

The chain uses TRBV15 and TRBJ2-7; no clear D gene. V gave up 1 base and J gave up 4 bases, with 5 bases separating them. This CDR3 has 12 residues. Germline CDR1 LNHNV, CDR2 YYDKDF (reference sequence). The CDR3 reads CATSRGKYEQYF. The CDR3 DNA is TGTGCCACCAGCAGAGGAAAATACGAGCAGTACTTC.

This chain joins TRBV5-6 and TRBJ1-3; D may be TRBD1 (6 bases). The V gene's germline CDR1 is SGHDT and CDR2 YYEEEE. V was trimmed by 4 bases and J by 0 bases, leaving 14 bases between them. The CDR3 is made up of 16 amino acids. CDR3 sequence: CASSRRQAYSGNTIYF. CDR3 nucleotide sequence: TGTGCCAGCAGCCGGAGACAGGCCTACTCTGGAAACACCATATATTTT.

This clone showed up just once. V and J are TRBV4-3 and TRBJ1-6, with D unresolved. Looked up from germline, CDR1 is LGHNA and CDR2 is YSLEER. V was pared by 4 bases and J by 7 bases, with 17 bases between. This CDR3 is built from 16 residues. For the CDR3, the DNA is TGCGCCAGCAGCCCTATTCGGCCCCCGGGGAATTCACCCCTCCACTTT. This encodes CASSPIRPPGNSPLHF.

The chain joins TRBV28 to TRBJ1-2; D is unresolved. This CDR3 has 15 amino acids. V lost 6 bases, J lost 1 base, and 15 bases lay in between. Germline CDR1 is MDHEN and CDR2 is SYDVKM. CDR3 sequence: CASSSPPSGNYGYTF. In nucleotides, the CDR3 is TGTGCCAGCAGCTCCCCCCCTAGTGGTAACTATGGCTACACCTTC.

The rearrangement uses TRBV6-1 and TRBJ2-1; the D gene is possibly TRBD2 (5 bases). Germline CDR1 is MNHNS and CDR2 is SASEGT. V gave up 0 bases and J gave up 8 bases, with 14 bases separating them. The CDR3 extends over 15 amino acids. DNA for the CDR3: TGTGCCAGCAGTGAAGCGCAAGGTTCGGGGTATGAGCAGTTCTTC. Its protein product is CASSEAQGSGYEQFF.

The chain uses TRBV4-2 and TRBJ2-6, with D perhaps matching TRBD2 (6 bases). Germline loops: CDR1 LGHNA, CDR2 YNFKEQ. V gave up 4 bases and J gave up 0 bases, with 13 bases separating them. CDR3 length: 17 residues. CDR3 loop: CASSPRLEASGANVLTF. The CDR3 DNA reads TGTGCCAGCAGCCCAAGACTAGAGGCCTCTGGGGCCAACGTCCTGACTTTC.

CDR3 protein: CASRGEEAGELFF. The CDR3 coding sequence is TGTGCCAGCAGAGGGGAGGAAGCCGGGGAGCTGTTTTTT. The V gene is TRBV6-4, the J gene TRBJ2-2, with TRBD2 as a possible D gene (6 bases). Germline V CDR1 and CDR2: MRHNA, SNTAGT. Trimming stripped 6 bases from V and 6 bases from J, with 11 bases between. CDR3 length equals 13 residues.